A single sample gave rise to the 26 T cell receptor beta chains below, sequenced in a study of post-analysis software for immune sequencing data. Study results and caveats: TRBV segments more frequent in patients than in controls numbered roughly 5 and included TRBV5-6, TRBV5-1 and TRBV20-1.

Their cognate antigens are unknown. Prepared libraries of TCR beta cDNA carried unique molecular identifiers. TCRdb reanalysed the PCR reads using MiXCR and keeps one entry per CDR3 protein. The data show hundreds of thousands of distinct CDR3 sequences, roughly two fifths seen once. Sequencing was performed on blood. The receptors here all came from a girl aged 5 to 17 with multiple sclerosis.

J is TRBJ2-1 and V is TRBV6-2 or TRBV6-3; 15 nucleotides agree with TRBD2. Germline trimming cut 4 bases from V and 5 bases from J; bases unmatched to any gene: 3. Germline CDR1 is MNHEY and CDR2 is SVGEGT. CDR3 length equals 16 residues. The CDR3 sequence is CASSSRTSGGDNEQFF. In DNA form, the CDR3 reads TGTGCCAGCAGTTCCAGGACTAGCGGGGGGGACAATGAGCAGTTCTTC.

CDR3 bases: TGCGCCAGCAGTAGCACGACCATAGCGCGAACGGCCTACGAGCAGTACTTC. It is translated as CASSSTTIARTAYEQYF. The V and J genes are TRBV10-2 and TRBJ2-7; the D gene is possibly TRBD2 (5 bases). Trimming took 5 bases from V and 2 from J, leaving 22 bases between them. Germline V gene data show CDR1 as WSHSY and CDR2 as SAAADI. CDR3 length: 17 residues.

This chain links TRBV5-1 with TRBJ2-3; 10 bases agree with TRBD1. The germline V gene encodes CDR1 SGHRS and CDR2 YFSETQ. Germline trimming cut 3 bases from V and 1 base from J; bases unmatched to any gene: 5. The length of the CDR3 is 16 residues. CDR3: CASSSGTGVGTDTQYF. The CDR3 coding sequence is TGCGCCAGCAGCTCCGGGACAGGGGTCGGCACAGATACGCAGTATTTT.

This chain uses TRBV15 with TRBJ2-1; weak D call: TRBD2 (6 bases). CDR1 is LNHNV and CDR2 is YYDKDF in the germline V gene (reference sequence). The CDR3 sequence is 17 residues long. Trimming removed 5 bases from V and 0 bases from J, with 17 bases in between. The CDR3, as DNA: TGTGCCACCAGCTCCTACGGGGCGGGGAGCTCCTACAATGAGCAGTTCTTC. Its protein product is CATSSYGAGSSYNEQFF.

The CDR3 DNA reads as TGCGCCAGCAGCCGCTTGGGACTAGAGAGACGAGAGACCCAGTACTTC. Its protein product is CASSRLGLERRETQYF. This chain uses TRBV5-1 with TRBJ2-5, with 8 bases lining up with TRBD2. Germline V gives CDR1 SGHRS, CDR2 YFSETQ. The CDR3 consists of 16 residues. The V and J ends lost 4 bases and 4 bases, in that order; junction bases with no gene match: 12.

The rearrangement links TRBV6-5 to TRBJ2-4; D gene unclear. This CDR3 comprises 12 residues. V shed 8 bases and J shed 14 bases, with 19 bases lying between them. Germline values: CDR1 MNHEY, CDR2 SVGAGI. In DNA form, the CDR3 reads TGTGCCAGCCTCGACACATTACGAGTGAAGTACTTC. Protein product: CASLDTLRVKYF.

This sequence joins TRBV18 and TRBJ2-5; 8 nucleotides line up with TRBD1. This CDR3 has 14 residues. CDR1 and CDR2 (germline): KGHSH, LQKENI. J gave up 3 bases and V 3 bases, and 3 bases lay outside the gene matches. The CDR3 spells CASSPTTGEETQYF. Written as DNA, the CDR3 is TGTGCCAGCTCACCTACGACAGGGGAAGAGACCCAGTACTTC.

This chain connects TRBV3-1 to TRBJ2-3; no clear D. The CDR3 contains 16 residues. V gave up 5 bases and J gave up 3 bases, with 18 bases separating them. Per the germline V gene, CDR1 is LGHDT and CDR2 is YNNKEL (reference sequence). CDR3 in DNA: TGTGCCAGCAGCGACGCGCGCGGTGGTGGAACAGATACGCAGTATTTT. Encoded protein: CASSDARGGGTDTQYF.

The chain combines TRBV12-3 or TRBV12-4 with TRBJ1-2; TRBD1 agrees at 9 bases. The V segment lost 10 bases and the J segment 5 bases; nucleotides outside the gene matches: 8. The CDR3 sequence is 13 residues long. CDR3 region: CATMDRGGYGYTF. The DNA of the CDR3 is TGTGCCACAATGGACAGGGGCGGGTATGGCTACACCTTC.

This clonotype was counted only a few times. The chain uses TRBV5-4 and TRBJ1-2; weak D call: TRBD1 (6 bases). This CDR3 has 14 residues. Germline V gene data show CDR1 as SGHNT and CDR2 as YYREEE (reference sequence). Trimming removed 0 bases from V and 3 bases from J, with 9 bases in between. CDR3 sequence reads: CASSLEGVDYGYTF. The CDR3 DNA reads as TGTGCCAGCAGCTTGGAGGGGGTAGACTATGGCTACACCTTC.

This clonotype was observed a few times. V gene TRBV7-3 combines with J gene TRBJ2-3; D remains unclear. The CDR3 length is 13 residues. Germline CDR1 and CDR2: SGHTA and FQGTGA. V was shortened by 5 bases and J by 3 bases, with 9 bases between the two germline ends. The CDR3 coding sequence is TGTGCCAGCAGCCCTCGCGCGACAGATACGCAGTATTTT. It translates to CASSPRATDTQYF. Full variable domain (remainder filled in from reference TRBV7-3 and TRBJ2-3): GAGVSQTPSNKVTEKGKYVELRCDPISGHTALYWYRQSLGQGPEFLIYFQGTGAADDSGLPNDRFFAVRPEGSVSTLKIQRTERGDSAVYLCASSPRATDTQYFGPGTRLTVL.

The rearrangement uses TRBV7-3 and TRBJ2-7; D remains ambiguous. The V and J ends lost 1 base and 3 bases respectively, with 10 bases between them. The CDR3 runs 14 residues. CDR1 SGHTA and CDR2 FQGTGA come from the germline V gene. The CDR3 coding sequence is TGTGCCAGCAGCTTAAGCCCGGGTAACTACGAGCAGTACTTC. This sequence encodes CASSLSPGNYEQYF.

The chain combines TRBV20-1 with TRBJ2-5; 12 nucleotides align to TRBD2. The J call may be wrong; the DNA end is better matched by TRBJ2-7. Germline loops: CDR1 DFQATT, CDR2 SNEGSKA (reference sequence). CDR3 length: 15 residues. CDR3 protein: CSATVATSGGYEQYF. CDR3 DNA: TGCAGTGCTACCGTTGCGACTAGCGGGGGCTACGAGCAGTACTTC.

The chain has TRBV20-1 and TRBJ2-1, with 10 bases that match TRBD2. V shed 5 bases and J 4 bases; nucleotides not matched to a gene: 2. In germline, CDR1 is DFQATT, CDR2 SNEGSKA (reference sequence). This CDR3 is built from 13 residues. The CDR3 bases are TGCAGTGCTCGGACTAGCGGTTACAATGAGCAGTTCTTC. Amino acids: CSARTSGYNEQFF.

The rearrangement links TRBV10-3 to TRBJ2-7; tentatively, D is TRBD1 (6 bases). Germline V gene sequence: CDR1 ENHRY, CDR2 SYGVKD. This CDR3 spans 15 amino acids. V dropped 10 bases and J dropped 2 bases, with 21 bases sitting between them. For the CDR3, the DNA is TGTGCCACACAACTCGGGCAGGGGTTAACCTACGAGCAGTACTTC. Translating gives CATQLGQGLTYEQYF.

This clonotype was seen only a few times. V and J are TRBV7-9 and TRBJ1-4; D possibly corresponds to TRBD1 (6 bases). The V gene lost 4 bases and the J gene lost 8 bases, with 14 bases spanning the gap. There are 14 residues in the CDR3. CDR1 is SEHNR and CDR2 is FQNEAQ in the germline V gene (reference sequence). CDR3 amino acids: CASSSRAGDEKLFF. The CDR3 coding sequence is TGTGCCAGCAGCTCCCGGGCAGGGGACGAAAAACTGTTTTTT.

The gene calls are TRBV4-1 and TRBJ2-6, with D unclear. V lost 3 bases to trimming and J lost 2 bases, with 23 bases between them. Per germline, CDR1 MGHRA and CDR2 YSYEKL. The CDR3 has 20 residues. CDR3 in amino acids: CASSQVPNAREWTGANVLTF. The CDR3 nucleotides read TGCGCCAGCAGCCAGGTCCCTAATGCTAGAGAGTGGACTGGGGCCAACGTCCTGACTTTC.

The chain combines TRBV12-3 or TRBV12-4 with TRBJ1-5; D might be TRBD1 (5 bases). V lost 5 bases, J lost 0 bases, and 26 bases lay in between. The CDR3 covers 20 residues. The CDR3 sequence: CASSPRLRQFPGGSNQPQHF. CDR3 sequence (DNA): TGTGCCAGCAGTCCCCGACTAAGACAGTTCCCGGGGGGTAGCAATCAGCCCCAGCATTTT.

The V gene is TRBV10-3, the J gene TRBJ2-1, with 7 bases identical to TRBD1. The germline V gene has CDR1 ENHRY and CDR2 SYGVKD. The CDR3 runs 15 residues. With V trimmed by 2 bases and J by 2 bases, 3 bases remained unmatched. The CDR3 region is CAISEDQGAYNEQFF. In DNA form, the CDR3 reads TGTGCCATCAGTGAGGACCAGGGGGCCTACAATGAGCAGTTCTTC.

The chain employs TRBV6-2 or TRBV6-3 and TRBJ2-1; 10 bases fit TRBD2. The trim removed 2 bases at V and 5 bases at J, leaving 6 bases unmatched. CDR3 length: 16 residues. Germline V gives CDR1 MNHEY, CDR2 SVGEGT. The CDR3 region has the DNA TGTGCCAGCAGTTACGGCGGTAGCGGGGGGCACAATGAGCAGTTCTTC. It encodes CASSYGGSGGHNEQFF.

This sequence joins TRBV5-1 and TRBJ1-2; no definite D call. Deletions cut 3 bases from V and 0 bases from J, with 6 bases between. Germline V CDR1 and CDR2: SGHRS, YFSETQ. The CDR3 covers 13 residues. The CDR3 nucleotides are TGCGCCAGCAGCTCCCCTCCTAACTATGGCTACACCTTC. This sequence encodes CASSSPPNYGYTF.

The V call is TRBV12-3 or TRBV12-4, the J call TRBJ2-1, with D unresolved. The V end was cut by 2 bases, the J end by 4 bases, with 15 bases between. CDR3 length equals 16 residues. CDR3 in amino acids: CASSLNDPGVYNEQFF. The DNA for the CDR3 is TGTGCCAGCAGTTTAAATGACCCTGGGGTATACAATGAGCAGTTCTTC.

This chain connects TRBV5-6 to TRBJ2-1; 9 positions agree with TRBD2. V dropped 2 bases and J dropped 8; count of bases not matched to a gene: 11. Germline CDR1 SGHDT, CDR2 YYEEEE. The CDR3 loop spans 16 amino acids. The CDR3 sequence: CASSLPSREGDDEQFF. CDR3 in DNA: TGTGCCAGCAGCTTACCGTCGCGGGAGGGCGATGATGAGCAGTTCTTC.

This clonotype came up once. The chain combines TRBV4-1 with TRBJ1-1, with unresolved D. Trimming removed 1 base at V and 0 bases at J, with 9 bases between. Germline CDR1 reads MGHRA; CDR2 reads YSYEKL. The CDR3 has 15 amino acids. This CDR3 is CASSQAGSLNTEAFF. The CDR3 DNA follows: TGCGCCAGCAGCCAAGCGGGATCTTTGAACACTGAAGCTTTCTTT.

The rearrangement joins TRBV7-9 to TRBJ2-1; unclear D gene. Germline V gene lookup returns CDR1 SEHNR and CDR2 FQNEAQ (reference sequence). The CDR3 loop spans 15 amino acids. V lost 5 bases to trimming and J lost 6 bases, with 17 bases between them. CDR3 residues: CASSRTSSLGNEQFF. The CDR3 DNA sequence: TGTGCCAGCAGCCGGACCAGTTCCCTGGGCAATGAGCAGTTCTTC.

This clonotype was counted between two and nine times. The chain uses TRBV6-6 and TRBJ1-6; D is possibly TRBD1 (5 bases). CDR3 size: 15 residues. CDR1 is MNHNY, CDR2 SVGAGI, per germline (reference sequence). Trimming removed 6 bases at V and 10 bases at J, with 19 bases between. The DNA for the CDR3 is TGTGCCAGCAGAGGGGCAGGCCCACTGCGATCACCCCTCCACTTT. As protein: CASRGAGPLRSPLHF.